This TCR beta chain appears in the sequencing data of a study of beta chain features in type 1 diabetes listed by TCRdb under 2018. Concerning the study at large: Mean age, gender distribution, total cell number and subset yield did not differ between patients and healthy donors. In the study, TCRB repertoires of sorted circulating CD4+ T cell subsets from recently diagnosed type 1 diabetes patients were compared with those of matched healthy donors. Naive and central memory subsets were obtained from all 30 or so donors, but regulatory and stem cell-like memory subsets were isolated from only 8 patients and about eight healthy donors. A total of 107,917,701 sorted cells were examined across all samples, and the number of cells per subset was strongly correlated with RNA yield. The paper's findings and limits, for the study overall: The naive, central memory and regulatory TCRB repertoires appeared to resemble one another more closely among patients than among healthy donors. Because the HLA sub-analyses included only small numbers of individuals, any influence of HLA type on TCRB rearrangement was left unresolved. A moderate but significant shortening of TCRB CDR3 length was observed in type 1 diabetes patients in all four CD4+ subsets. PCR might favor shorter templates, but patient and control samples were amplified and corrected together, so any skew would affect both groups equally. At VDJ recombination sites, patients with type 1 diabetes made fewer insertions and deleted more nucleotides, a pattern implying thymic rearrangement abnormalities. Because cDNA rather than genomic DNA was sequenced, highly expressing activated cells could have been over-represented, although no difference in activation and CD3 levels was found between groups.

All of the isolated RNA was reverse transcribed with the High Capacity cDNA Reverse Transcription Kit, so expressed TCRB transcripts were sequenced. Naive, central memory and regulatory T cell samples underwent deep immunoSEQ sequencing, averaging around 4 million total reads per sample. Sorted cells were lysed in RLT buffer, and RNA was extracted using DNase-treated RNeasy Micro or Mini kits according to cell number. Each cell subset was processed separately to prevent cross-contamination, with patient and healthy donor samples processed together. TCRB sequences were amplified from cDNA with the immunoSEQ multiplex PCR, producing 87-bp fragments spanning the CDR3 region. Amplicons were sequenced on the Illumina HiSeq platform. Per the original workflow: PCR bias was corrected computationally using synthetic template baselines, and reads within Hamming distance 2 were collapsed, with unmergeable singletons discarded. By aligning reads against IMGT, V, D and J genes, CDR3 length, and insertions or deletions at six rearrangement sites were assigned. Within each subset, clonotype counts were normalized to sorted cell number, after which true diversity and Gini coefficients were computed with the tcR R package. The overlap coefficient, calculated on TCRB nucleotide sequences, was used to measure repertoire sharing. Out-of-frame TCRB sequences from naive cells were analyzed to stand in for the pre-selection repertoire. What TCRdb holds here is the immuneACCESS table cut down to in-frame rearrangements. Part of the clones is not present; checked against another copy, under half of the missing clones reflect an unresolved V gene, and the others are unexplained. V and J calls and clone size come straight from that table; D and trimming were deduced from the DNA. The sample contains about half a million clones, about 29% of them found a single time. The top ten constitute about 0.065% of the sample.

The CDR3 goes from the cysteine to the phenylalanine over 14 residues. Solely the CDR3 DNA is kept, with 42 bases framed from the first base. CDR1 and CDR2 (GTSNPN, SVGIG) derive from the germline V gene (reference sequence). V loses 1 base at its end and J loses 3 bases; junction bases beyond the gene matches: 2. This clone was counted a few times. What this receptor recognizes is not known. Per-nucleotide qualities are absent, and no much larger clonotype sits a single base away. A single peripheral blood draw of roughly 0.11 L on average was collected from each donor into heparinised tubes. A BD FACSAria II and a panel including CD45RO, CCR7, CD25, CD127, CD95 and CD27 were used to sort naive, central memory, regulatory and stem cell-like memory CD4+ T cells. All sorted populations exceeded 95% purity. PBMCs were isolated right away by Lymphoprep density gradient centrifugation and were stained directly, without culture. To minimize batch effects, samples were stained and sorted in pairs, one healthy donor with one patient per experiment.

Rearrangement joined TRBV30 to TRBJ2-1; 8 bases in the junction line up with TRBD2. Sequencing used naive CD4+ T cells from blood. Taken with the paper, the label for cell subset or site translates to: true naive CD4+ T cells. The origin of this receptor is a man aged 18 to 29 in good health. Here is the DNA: TGTGCCTGGAGTGCGGGACTAGACTACAATGAGCAGTTCTTC. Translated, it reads CAWSAGLDYNEQFF.